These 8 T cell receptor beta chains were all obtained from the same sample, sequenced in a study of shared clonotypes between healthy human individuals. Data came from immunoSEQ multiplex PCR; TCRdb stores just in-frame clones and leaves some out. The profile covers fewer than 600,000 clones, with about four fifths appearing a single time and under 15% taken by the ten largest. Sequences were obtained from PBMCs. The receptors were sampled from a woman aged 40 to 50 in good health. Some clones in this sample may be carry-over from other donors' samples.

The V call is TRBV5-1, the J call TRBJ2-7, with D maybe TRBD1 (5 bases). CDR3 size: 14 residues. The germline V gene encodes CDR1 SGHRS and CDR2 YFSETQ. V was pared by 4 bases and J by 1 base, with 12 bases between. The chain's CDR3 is CASSKDTFSYEQYF. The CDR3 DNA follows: TGCGCCAGCAGCAAGGACACATTTTCCTACGAGCAGTACTTC.

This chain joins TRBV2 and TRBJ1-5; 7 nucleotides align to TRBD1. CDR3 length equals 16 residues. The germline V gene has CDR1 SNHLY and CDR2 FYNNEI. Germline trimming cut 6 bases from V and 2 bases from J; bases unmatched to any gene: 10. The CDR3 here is CASRSFPGQRNQPQHF. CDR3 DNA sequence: TGTGCCAGCAGATCTTTTCCGGGACAGCGCAATCAGCCCCAGCATTTT.

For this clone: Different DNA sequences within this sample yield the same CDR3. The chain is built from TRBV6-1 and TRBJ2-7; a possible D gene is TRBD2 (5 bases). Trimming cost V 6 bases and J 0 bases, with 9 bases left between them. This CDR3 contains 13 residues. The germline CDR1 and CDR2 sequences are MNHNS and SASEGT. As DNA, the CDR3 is TGTGCCAGCAGGAGGGATTCCTCCTACGAGCAGTACTTC. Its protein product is CASRRDSSYEQYF.

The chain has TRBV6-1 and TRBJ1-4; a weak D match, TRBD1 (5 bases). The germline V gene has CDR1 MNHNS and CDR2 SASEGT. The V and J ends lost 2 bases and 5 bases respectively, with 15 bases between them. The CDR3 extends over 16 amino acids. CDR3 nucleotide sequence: TGTGCCAGCAGTGAATCAATAGGGCAGGGCAATGAAAAACTGTTTTTT. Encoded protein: CASSESIGQGNEKLFF.

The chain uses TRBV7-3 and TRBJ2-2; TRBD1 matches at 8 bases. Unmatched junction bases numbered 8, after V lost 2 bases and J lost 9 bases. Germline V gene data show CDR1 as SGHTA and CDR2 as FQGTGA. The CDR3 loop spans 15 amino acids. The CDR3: CASSLESGQGRELFF. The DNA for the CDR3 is TGTGCCAGCAGCTTAGAATCAGGACAGGGCCGGGAGCTGTTTTTT.

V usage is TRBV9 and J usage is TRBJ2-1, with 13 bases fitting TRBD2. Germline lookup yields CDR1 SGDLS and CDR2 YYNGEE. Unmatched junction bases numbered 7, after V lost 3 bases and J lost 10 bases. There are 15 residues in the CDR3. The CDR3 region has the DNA TGTGCCAGCAGCGGGACTAGCGGGAGAACCCTCGAGCAGTTCTTC. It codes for CASSGTSGRTLEQFF.

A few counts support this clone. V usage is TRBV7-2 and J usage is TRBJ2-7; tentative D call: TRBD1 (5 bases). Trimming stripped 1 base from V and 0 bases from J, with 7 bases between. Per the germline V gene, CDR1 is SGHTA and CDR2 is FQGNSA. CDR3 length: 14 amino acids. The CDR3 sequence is CASSLVGDSYEQYF. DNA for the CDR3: TGTGCCAGCAGCTTAGTAGGGGACTCCTACGAGCAGTACTTC.

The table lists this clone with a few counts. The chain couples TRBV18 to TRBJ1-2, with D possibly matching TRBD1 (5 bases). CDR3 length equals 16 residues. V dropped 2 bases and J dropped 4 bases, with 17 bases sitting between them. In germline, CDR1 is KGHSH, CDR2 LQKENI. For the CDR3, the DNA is TGTGCCAGCTCACCATCGGCCGGGGGGAAACTCTATGGCTACACCTTC. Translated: CASSPSAGGKLYGYTF.